This T cell receptor beta chain was sequenced in a study of cytomegalovirus exposure and HLA in healthy donors (dated by TCRdb to the late 2010s). Background for the entire study: The roughly 670 repertoires of the first cohort and the 120 validation repertoires were produced on the same platform, according to a later analysis. High-throughput TCR immunosequencing, statistical association of individual TCRs with disease status, and machine learning were combined to predict cytomegalovirus infection status. The study was designed to test whether signatures of past pathogen exposure could be identified by cataloging public T cell receptors. Along with the roughly 670-subject first cohort, a separate validation cohort of over a hundred different subjects was used. What the authors observed across the whole study: A total of about 180 TCR beta chains were listed by the study as associated with cytomegalovirus. While some public TCRs were present in many individuals, most TCR sequences turned up only very rarely across donors. Cytomegalovirus status was reported to be diagnosed by the classifier with high specificity and sensitivity in both the original and validation cohorts. Subsequent analysis determined that TCRs grouped into clusters in the first cohort also showed a tendency toward co-occurrence across the roughly 120 validation repertoires, and approximately 94% of cluster scores exceeded 0. All 110 or so repertoires were used to score co-occurrence in the validation cohort in a later analysis, because that analysis had no HLA typing for the cohort. In vitro tests confirmed that a few of the cytomegalovirus-associated TCR beta chains recognize cytomegalovirus antigens. It was suggested by the authors that the approach could potentially be generalized to other disease states and immunological phenotypes.

The donors were included in the validation cohort of some 110 subjects, a group kept apart from the roughly 670-subject first cohort. Taken from cysteine to phenylalanine, the CDR3 has 14 residues. Kept here is only the CDR3 DNA, which spans 42 bases and is read in frame from base 1. Trimming at the junction amounts to 0 bases on V and 5 bases on J, and the germline ends lie 9 bases apart. Per the germline V gene, SGDLS is the CDR1 and YYNGEE is the CDR2. Receptors were amplified or captured by the immunoSEQ multiplex PCR assay. In the authors' own workflow: A statistical classification framework was built to diagnose cytomegalovirus status from the catalog of TCR beta chain sequences. In its TCRdb copy, this immuneACCESS table keeps in-frame sequences only and misses some clones. Where compared with another copy, unresolved V genes explain less than half of these, and the others have no known cause. V, J and clone size are taken as reported in that table, and D and trimming were inferred from the DNA itself. In all, the sample holds 190,000 or so clones, and around 82% of those were seen once. The ten largest clones represent 2.5% to 3.5% of the sample.

Worth noting for this clone: Its binding antigen is unknown. No base quality values were provided; no much bigger clone lies one nucleotide off.

The sequenced sample consisted of PBMCs. The source of this sequence is a young woman in good health and CMV-seropositive. The chain couples TRBV9 to TRBJ2-1, with a tentative D gene TRBD2 over 5 matching bases. The nucleotide sequence is TGTGCCAGCAGCGTAGCTCTAGCCAACAATGAGCAGTTCTTC. It is translated as CASSVALANNEQFF.